Detailed here is one T cell receptor beta chain. As yet, its antigen is unknown. The data derive from a study of shared clonotypes between healthy human individuals. Turning to the study itself: The donor pool was made up of a couple of women and three men aged 18 to 49.

The CDR3 spans 14 residues. Trimming took off 0 bases at V and 3 bases at J, with 6 bases between the two ends. The germline V gene has CDR1 SGHTA and CDR2 FQGTGA. Only in-frame clones appear in the TCRdb table, and some are missing; sequencing was by immunoSEQ multiplex PCR. The table has over a million clones, about four fifths seen once. Points from the study as a whole: Investigators collected only blood, and repertoires in tissues likely differ. The study generally estimated greater richness for naive than memory subsets.

Naive CD45RA+ and memory CD45RA-negative subsets were split from CD4+ cells. The receptor was derived from a man between 18 and 35 years old in good health. Some clones in this sample may be carry-over from other donors' samples. Sequencing was carried out using memory CD4+ T cells from PBMCs. Indicated subset: CD45RA-negative fraction. This chain links TRBV7-3 with TRBJ2-1; D is uncertain. The CDR3 DNA reads as TGTGCCAGCAGCTTAACTGGCATCTACAATGAGCAGTTCTTC. It yields the protein CASSLTGIYNEQFF.